Listed here are 22 T cell receptor beta chains from one sample, sequenced in a study of T-cell memory formation after mild COVID-19. TCRdb fed the 5' RACE reads into MiXCR, producing one record per CDR3 protein. This table holds 190,000 or so distinct CDR3 sequences, roughly a tenth found once. The specimen was PBMCs or a T cell subset sorted from them (not recorded which). All receptors derive from a man between 18 and 35 years old who had mild COVID-19 (a few samples of this study predate the infection). Cell type and time point are not known.

This clonotype has a handful of counts. The chain combines TRBV5-1 with TRBJ1-4; D is undetermined. V was shortened by 4 bases and J by 2 bases, with 12 bases between the two germline ends. This CDR3 is built from 15 residues. Germline-derived CDR1 and CDR2 are SGHRS and YFSETQ. CDR3 bases: TGCGCCAGCAGCGCCTTGACTGGGACTAATGAAAAACTGTTTTTT. Amino acids: CASSALTGTNEKLFF.

CDR3 nucleotide sequence: TGTGCCAGCAGCCTCGACAGGGCGAGCTCCTACAATGAGCAGTTCTTC. Amino acids: CASSLDRASSYNEQFF. The chain links TRBV7-2 to TRBJ2-1; 7 bases match TRBD1. The CDR3 loop spans 16 amino acids. With 5 bases clipped from V and 0 bases from J, the junction kept 7 bases outside the gene matches. Germline CDR1 SGHTA, CDR2 FQGNSA.

This clonotype was seen a handful of times. The V gene is TRBV7-2, the J gene TRBJ1-2; 8 nucleotides align to TRBD1. The ends lost 7 bases at V and 5 bases at J; junction bases unmatched: 9. CDR1 is SGHTA, CDR2 FQGNSA, per germline. The length of the CDR3 is 14 residues. The CDR3 region is CASNLAGGGYGYTF. The DNA for the CDR3 is TGTGCCAGCAATCTCGCAGGGGGCGGGTATGGCTACACCTTC.

This clonotype has just a few counts. J is TRBJ2-7 and V is TRBV18; TRBD1 matches at 8 bases. Germline values: CDR1 KGHSH, CDR2 LQKENI. The CDR3 runs to 17 residues. With 3 bases clipped from V and 4 bases from J, the junction kept 14 bases outside the gene matches. Written as DNA, the CDR3 is TGTGCCAGCTCACCGACGAGCGCAGGGGGCAATGTATACGAGCAGTACGTC. Translating it yields CASSPTSAGGNVYEQYV.

This clonotype was recorded a few times. One end of the junction is discordant with germline, which a read error may explain. The chain has TRBV7-9 and TRBJ1-1, with 7 bases lining up with TRBD1. The CDR3 loop spans 15 amino acids. CDR1 SEHNR and CDR2 FQNEAQ come from the germline V gene (reference sequence). CDR3 region: CAGSLGQAKNTEAFF. CDR3 bases: TGTGCCGGCAGCTTAGGACAGGCCAAGAACACTGAAGCTTTCTTT.

This chain links TRBV5-1 with TRBJ2-1, with D unclear. The CDR3 sequence is 14 residues long. The V end was cut by 1 base, the J end by 8 bases, with 13 bases between. The germline V gene has CDR1 SGHRS and CDR2 YFSETQ. The CDR3 DNA reads as TGCGCCAGCAGCTTGTCCTTTAGAGGTGATGAGCAGTTCTTC. It encodes CASSLSFRGDEQFF.

This clonotype has more than one count but fewer than ten. The chain joins TRBV7-9 to TRBJ1-6, with D hard to call. The V end lost 5 bases, the J end lost 8 bases, and 7 bases lay between the germline ends. Germline-derived CDR1 and CDR2 are SEHNR and FQNEAQ (reference sequence). The CDR3 has 12 residues. The CDR3 reads CASSREDSPLHF. CDR3 sequence (DNA): TGTGCCAGCAGCAGGGAAGATTCACCCCTCCACTTT.

This clonotype showed up just a few times. The chain recombines TRBV11-2 with TRBJ1-4; no clear D. Germline CDR1 SGHAT, CDR2 FQNNGV. The V gene lost 3 bases and the J gene lost 8 bases, with 7 bases spanning the gap. This CDR3 is 12 amino acids long. The CDR3 region is CASSLGGEKLFF. CDR3 nucleotide sequence: TGTGCCAGCAGCTTGGGCGGGGAAAAACTGTTTTTT.

Ten or more counts support this clonotype. The chain links TRBV7-3 to TRBJ2-2, with D possibly TRBD1 on 6 matching bases. The CDR3 contains 14 residues. V lost 4 bases and J 5 bases, leaving 11 bases between the germline ends. CDR1 and CDR2 from the germline V gene are SGHTA and FQGTGA. DNA for the CDR3: TGTGCCAGCAGCTCCGGACAGCCGACCGGGGAGCTGTTTTTT. This codes for CASSSGQPTGELFF.

This clonotype was counted many times. The chain uses TRBV12-3 or TRBV12-4 and TRBJ2-2; possible D gene TRBD1, 6 bases. V was trimmed by 5 bases and J by 1 base, leaving 8 bases between them. This CDR3 is built from 14 residues. Here the CDR3 DNA reads TGTGCCAGCAGTCTACAGGGGAACACCGGGGAGCTGTTTTTT. This translates into CASSLQGNTGELFF.

The J gene is TRBJ1-1, the V gene TRBV10-3, with 7 bases matching TRBD1. The germline V gene has CDR1 ENHRY and CDR2 SYGVKD. CDR3 size: 15 residues. Losses at the gene ends were 4 bases for V and 3 bases for J; bases not matched to a gene: 8. The DNA of the CDR3 is TGTGCCATCAGTGGACAGGGAAAGCGGGACACTGAAGCTTTCTTT. Encoded protein: CAISGQGKRDTEAFF.

The chain recombines TRBV7-2 with TRBJ1-1; perhaps TRBD1 as D (6 bases). V was clipped by 4 bases and J by 11 bases, with 20 bases between them. The CDR3 is 14 residues long. Germline V gene data show CDR1 as SGHTA and CDR2 as FQGNSA. Here the CDR3 reads CASSWTTGSGLAFF. DNA of the CDR3: TGTGCCAGCAGCTGGACCACAGGGAGTGGACTGGCTTTCTTT.

This clonotype was picked up a small number of times. V gene TRBV5-1 combines with J gene TRBJ2-7; D tentatively reads TRBD1 or TRBD2 (5 bases each). Trimming stripped 4 bases from V and 4 bases from J, with 21 bases between. Germline CDR1 reads SGHRS; CDR2 reads YFSETQ. The CDR3 is 16 residues long. The DNA of the CDR3 is TGCGCCAGCAGCCCCTCCGGGACGGGGAATTCATACGAGCAGTACGTC. Protein sequence: CASSPSGTGNSYEQYV.

This clonotype came up a few times. This chain joins TRBV6-6 and TRBJ2-7; possible D gene TRBD1, 6 bases. CDR3 size: 15 residues. The V and J ends lost 5 bases and 4 bases respectively, with 18 bases between them. Germline loops: CDR1 MNHNY, CDR2 SVGAGI (reference sequence). The CDR3 DNA is TGTGCCAGCAGTCAAGCACAGGGTAAAGGGTACGAGCAGTACGTC. This gives the protein CASSQAQGKGYEQYV.

The chain joins TRBV6-1 to TRBJ2-1; possibly TRBD1 for D (6 bases). This CDR3 contains 13 residues. Between the trimmed V and J ends, which lost 3 bases and 9 bases, there was a span of 12 bases. The V gene's germline CDR1 is MNHNS and CDR2 SASEGT. CDR3 in amino acids: CASSEPGVSEQFF. CDR3 sequence (DNA): TGTGCCAGCAGTGAGCCAGGGGTATCTGAGCAGTTCTTC.

The genes are TRBV12-3 or TRBV12-4 and TRBJ1-3; the D is unclear. Trimming left V 6 bases short and J 5 bases short, with 11 bases between. CDR3 length: 13 residues. The CDR3 loop is CASSPGRRNTIYF. The CDR3 DNA reads as TGTGCCAGCAGCCCGGGTCGGAGAAACACCATATATTTT.

The chain couples TRBV5-1 to TRBJ1-2; D unresolved. V gave up 0 bases and J gave up 8 bases, with 14 bases separating them. The CDR3 spans 14 residues. CDR1 and CDR2 (germline): SGHRS, YFSETQ. The CDR3, as DNA: TGCGCCAGCAGCTTGGTTACAGCGCCCCAAGGCTACACCTTC. It encodes CASSLVTAPQGYTF.

The V and J genes are TRBV14 and TRBJ1-5, with D tentatively TRBD1 (5 bases). Between the trimmed V and J ends, which lost 0 bases and 1 base, there was a span of 10 bases. The CDR3 has 16 amino acids. Germline V lookup: CDR1 SGHDN, CDR2 FVKESK. In DNA form, the CDR3 reads TGTGCCAGCAGCCAAGAAAGGAAGGGGAGCAATCAGCCCCAGCATTTT. Translated: CASSQERKGSNQPQHF.

The rearrangement links TRBV10-3 to TRBJ2-1; D is perhaps TRBD2 (6 bases). Germline V gene lookup returns CDR1 ENHRY and CDR2 SYGVKD. The CDR3 sequence is 15 residues long. V was shortened by 6 bases and J by 8 bases, with 20 bases between the two germline ends. The CDR3 nucleotides are TGTGCCATCAGAAGGGACTTCCTTGAGGGAGATGAGCAGTTCTTC. Protein sequence: CAIRRDFLEGDEQFF.

This clonotype was recorded at least ten times. The chain links TRBV6-1 to TRBJ1-4, with 7 nucleotides matching TRBD1. The junction had 10 bases not matched to a gene; V was cut back by 5 bases and J by 10 bases. The CDR3 length is 14 residues. Looked up from germline, CDR1 is MNHNS and CDR2 is SASEGT. For the CDR3, the DNA is TGTGCCAGCAGTCCCGACAGGGAAACCGGAAAACTGTTTTTT. This codes for CASSPDRETGKLFF.

J is TRBJ2-2 and V is TRBV5-1; the D call may be TRBD1 or TRBD2 (5 bases each). The germline V and J ends were trimmed by 3 bases and 5 bases, with 8 bases remaining between them. CDR3 size: 13 residues. Per germline, CDR1 SGHRS and CDR2 YFSETQ. In DNA, the CDR3 is TGCGCCAGCAGCTGGGGGTCGACCGGGGAGCTGTTTTTT. It specifies CASSWGSTGELFF.

This clonotype was detected a few times. CDR3 protein: CASSLRQEAYEQYF. CDR3 DNA: TGTGCCAGCAGTTTACGGCAGGAAGCCTACGAGCAGTACTTC. V and J are TRBV12-3 or TRBV12-4 and TRBJ2-7; D gene ambiguous. With 2 bases removed from V and 2 bases from J, the gap between germline ends came to 10 bases. The CDR3 is 14 amino acids.